A selection of T cell receptor beta chains follows, all from one sample in a study of T-cell reconstitution after alpha-beta-depleted transplantation in children. TCRdb independently ran MiXCR on the PCR reads; one entry per CDR3 protein. The profile shows hundreds of thousands of distinct CDR3 sequences, about 33% of them singletons. Specimen: PBMCs from the stem cell graft donor, collected from the stem cell graft. All receptors derive from a human donor who donated a stem cell graft to a child with aplastic anemia. Both conserved end residues are part of each CDR3.

TRBJ1-1,TRBV20-1,CSARWGAFEAFF
TRBJ1-2,TRBV7-9,CASSLGTDYGYTF
TRBJ2-7,TRBV10-1,CASSESKSTSGRGYEQYF
TRBJ1-5,TRBV29-1,CSVKAGGNNQPQHF
TRBJ2-3,TRBV10-1,CASRRRGGGGSPDTQYF
TRBJ1-1,TRBV10-3,CAISESSSVLNTEAFF
TRBJ1-2,TRBV7-9,CASSHNVGGGYTF
TRBJ2-6,TRBV20-1,CSALIGGSGANVLTF
TRBJ2-3,TRBV18,CASSPRRDTQCF
TRBJ2-7,TRBV29-1,CSAGGPTYEQYF
TRBJ1-1,TRBV7-2,CASSPHRGNTEAFF